Following are 6 T cell receptor beta chains from one sample sequenced in a study of T cells in Graves' hyperthyroidism and ophthalmopathy. Using RNA transcripts as the source, TCR beta CDR3 regions were amplified. An initial round of RT-PCR targeting the TCR CDR3 relied on the HTBI primer set. In TCRdb, the multiplex PCR reads were re-called with MiXCR into one record per CDR3 protein. The sample carries under 200,000 distinct CDR3 sequences, just under 9.5% recorded once. Sequences were obtained from blood. These receptors all stem from a woman under 30 with Graves' hyperthyroidism that later progressed to Graves' ophthalmopathy.

The table lists this clonotype with many counts. The chain employs TRBV6-5 and TRBJ2-1; the match to TRBD2 covers 12 bases. The CDR3 has 15 amino acids. In germline, CDR1 is MNHEY, CDR2 SVGAGI. Trimming removed 0 bases from V and 13 bases from J; junction bases left unmatched: 7. This chain's CDR3 is CASSYSPSGRAFQFF. In DNA, the CDR3 is TGTGCCAGCAGTTACTCTCCTAGCGGGAGGGCCTTCCAGTTCTTC.

The chain recombines TRBV4-2 with TRBJ1-6; 7 bases are shared with TRBD1. The germline V gene encodes CDR1 LGHNA and CDR2 YNFKEQ. V was clipped by 4 bases and J by 8 bases; unmatched bases: 8. This CDR3 has 15 residues. CDR3 in amino acids: CASSREGAGDSPLHF. In DNA, the CDR3 is TGTGCCAGCAGCCGAGAGGGGGCGGGAGATTCACCCCTCCACTTT.

This clonotype has a count of ten or more. The CDR3 loop reads CASSRAGAPLVYEQYF. DNA of the CDR3: TGTGCCAGCAGTCGAGCGGGGGCCCCCCTGGTCTACGAGCAGTACTTC. This chain joins TRBV27 and TRBJ2-7; TRBD2 matches 8 bases. The CDR3 runs 16 residues. V dropped 5 bases and J dropped 3; count of bases not matched to a gene: 12. Germline values: CDR1 MNHEY, CDR2 SMNVEV (reference sequence).

This clonotype was counted many times. This rearrangement joins TRBV6-6 to TRBJ1-2; D is undetermined. The ends were cut back, 2 bases at V and 5 bases at J, with 9 bases in the middle. From germline, CDR1 is MNHNY and CDR2 SVGAGI (reference sequence). CDR3 length equals 13 residues. DNA of the CDR3: TGTGCCAGCAGTTACCCCGGCCAGTATGGCTACACCTTC. Translation: CASSYPGQYGYTF.

The table lists this clonotype with a few counts. The V and J genes are TRBV29-1 and TRBJ2-7; 7 nucleotides match TRBD1. The junction had 13 bases not matched to a gene; V was cut back by 6 bases and J by 5 bases. The CDR3 length is 14 residues. The germline gives CDR1 SQVTM, CDR2 ANQGSEA. The CDR3 DNA reads as TGCAGCGTCGGATCGGGCCAGGGGGTCCACGAGCAGTACTTC. This codes for CSVGSGQGVHEQYF.

This clonotype was found many times. V usage is TRBV30 and J usage is TRBJ1-2; D is possibly TRBD1 (6 bases). Germline V gene data show CDR1 as GTSNPN and CDR2 as SVGIG (reference sequence). V gave up 8 bases and J gave up 4 bases, with 11 bases separating them. This CDR3 comprises 11 residues. CDR3 protein: CALSDSYGYTF. For the CDR3, the DNA is TGTGCCCTATCGGACAGCTATGGCTACACCTTC.